A selection of T cell receptor beta chains follows, all from one sample in a study of cytomegalovirus exposure and HLA in healthy donors. TCRdb keeps only in-frame clones here, not all; method: immunoSEQ multiplex PCR. The data contain about 200,000 clones, around three quarters of them singletons. Sequences were obtained from PBMCs. The receptor set was obtained from a man in his thirties or forties in good health and CMV-seronegative. Both conserved end residues are part of each CDR3. A D gene is named only where the DNA matches it firmly. Clone size is stated in some rows and not others, as once, few, many or a class when expanded.

CDR3 length: 14; J gene: TRBJ2-2; D gene: -; V gene: TRBV5-6; clone size: -; CDR3 DNA: TGTGCCAGCAGATTAGTCGGGGACACCGGGGAGCTGTTTTTT; CDR3 protein: CASRLVGDTGELFF
CDR3 length: 14; J gene: TRBJ2-5; D gene: TRBD1; V gene: TRBV13; clone size: -; CDR3 DNA: TGTGCCAGCAGCTCACAGGGGGCCCCGGAGACCCAGTACTTC; CDR3 protein: CASSSQGAPETQYF
CDR3 length: 14; J gene: TRBJ1-1; D gene: -; V gene: TRBV27; clone size: few; CDR3 DNA: TGTGCCAGCAGTTTTAGGGGGGGGAACACTGAAGCTTTCTTT; CDR3 protein: CASSFRGGNTEAFF
CDR3 length: 15; J gene: TRBJ2-2; D gene: TRBD2; V gene: TRBV6-4; clone size: -; CDR3 DNA: TGTGCCAGCAGCCAACTAGCGGGAACGGTCGGGGAGCTGTTTTTT; CDR3 protein: CASSQLAGTVGELFF
CDR3 length: 13; J gene: TRBJ2-7; D gene: -; V gene: TRBV18; clone size: -; CDR3 DNA: TGTGCCAGCTCGCGGGATGTGCAGGACGAGCAGTACTTC; CDR3 protein: CASSRDVQDEQYF
CDR3 length: 13; J gene: TRBJ1-1; D gene: -; V gene: TRBV6-5; clone size: many; CDR3 DNA: TGTGCCAGCAGTTACCGGGAAACCACTGAAGCTTTCTTT; CDR3 protein: CASSYRETTEAFF
CDR3 length: 13; J gene: TRBJ2-3; D gene: TRBD2; V gene: TRBV30; clone size: -; CDR3 DNA: TGTGCCTGGACGAGGCGGGAGAGGGATACGCAGTATTTT; CDR3 protein: CAWTRRERDTQYF
CDR3 length: 14; J gene: TRBJ1-1; D gene: -; V gene: TRBV5-1; clone size: -; CDR3 DNA: TGCGCCAGCAGCTTGGGCAGGTTGAACACTGAAGCTTTCTTT; CDR3 protein: CASSLGRLNTEAFF
CDR3 length: 13; J gene: TRBJ2-7; D gene: -; V gene: TRBV11-2; clone size: few; CDR3 DNA: TGTGCCAGCAGCCACAGCAGGGGATACGAGCAGTACTTC; CDR3 protein: CASSHSRGYEQYF
CDR3 length: 13; J gene: TRBJ1-2; D gene: -; V gene: TRBV29-1; clone size: once; CDR3 DNA: TGCAGCGTTGTGCAGGGATCCGGTCATGGCTACACCTTC; CDR3 protein: CSVVQGSGHGYTF
CDR3 length: 13; J gene: TRBJ1-3; D gene: -; V gene: TRBV7-3; clone size: -; CDR3 DNA: TGTGCCAGCAGCCGGGACATCGGAAACACCATATATTTT; CDR3 protein: CASSRDIGNTIYF
CDR3 length: 14; J gene: TRBJ2-2; D gene: -; V gene: TRBV11-1; clone size: -; CDR3 DNA: TGTGCCAGCAGCGCTAGGAGGGAGAGCGGGGAGCTGTTTTTT; CDR3 protein: CASSARRESGELFF
CDR3 length: 16; J gene: TRBJ1-1; D gene: -; V gene: TRBV7-8; clone size: -; CDR3 DNA: TGTGCCAGCAGCCCTCGAGTGCGGAACCTCGGGACTGAAGCTTTCTTT; CDR3 protein: CASSPRVRNLGTEAFF
CDR3 length: 13; J gene: TRBJ2-3; D gene: -; V gene: TRBV7-3; clone size: -; CDR3 DNA: TGTGCCAGCAGCCTATTCGAGGGTGATACGCAGTATTTT; CDR3 protein: CASSLFEGDTQYF
CDR3 length: 18; J gene: TRBJ1-2; D gene: TRBD1; V gene: TRBV6-1; clone size: -; CDR3 DNA: TGTGCCAGCAGTGACCGGGACAGGAATAACTACGGGAATTATGGCTACACCTTC; CDR3 protein: CASSDRDRNNYGNYGYTF
CDR3 length: 15; J gene: TRBJ2-2; D gene: -; V gene: TRBV7-9; clone size: -; CDR3 DNA: TGTGCCAGCAGCTTAGACACAGGGAACACCGGGGAGCTGTTTTTT; CDR3 protein: CASSLDTGNTGELFF
CDR3 length: 15; J gene: TRBJ1-1; D gene: TRBD1; V gene: TRBV5-1; clone size: once; CDR3 DNA: TGCGCCAGCAGCGTTGACAGGGGAGGGTACACTGAAGCTTTCTTT; CDR3 protein: CASSVDRGGYTEAFF
CDR3 length: 12; J gene: TRBJ2-4; D gene: TRBD1; V gene: TRBV28; clone size: -; CDR3 DNA: TGTGCCAGCAGTGTGGAGGACAGGGGACAGTACTTC; CDR3 protein: CASSVEDRGQYF
CDR3 length: 14; J gene: TRBJ2-1; D gene: -; V gene: TRBV28; clone size: few; CDR3 DNA: TGTGCCAGCAGTTTACGTGCAGAATACAATGAGCAGTTCTTC; CDR3 protein: CASSLRAEYNEQFF
CDR3 length: 13; J gene: TRBJ1-1; D gene: -; V gene: TRBV30; clone size: -; CDR3 DNA: TGTGCCTGGAGTGTATCTAAGAACACTGAAGCTTTCTTT; CDR3 protein: CAWSVSKNTEAFF
CDR3 length: 13; J gene: TRBJ2-3; D gene: -; V gene: TRBV29-1; clone size: -; CDR3 DNA: TGCAGCGTCTTCCCAGCGAGCCCAGATACGCAGTATTTT; CDR3 protein: CSVFPASPDTQYF
CDR3 length: 14; J gene: TRBJ2-7; D gene: -; V gene: TRBV5-5; clone size: -; CDR3 DNA: TGTGCCAGCACCCAAGGCGGGGAGACCTACGAGCAGTACTTC; CDR3 protein: CASTQGGETYEQYF
CDR3 length: 18; J gene: TRBJ2-3; D gene: TRBD2; V gene: TRBV9; clone size: -; CDR3 DNA: TGTGCCAGCAGCGTAGGTAGCTTGACTAGCGGAGACACAGATACGCAGTATTTT; CDR3 protein: CASSVGSLTSGDTDTQYF
CDR3 length: 11; J gene: TRBJ1-1; D gene: -; V gene: TRBV30; clone size: few; CDR3 DNA: TGTGCCTGGGCATTGGCCACTGAAGCTTTCTTT; CDR3 protein: CAWALATEAFF
CDR3 length: 15; J gene: TRBJ2-1; D gene: TRBD2; V gene: TRBV4-1; clone size: -; CDR3 DNA: TGCGCCAGCAGCCCAGGACTAGCGGGATACAATGAGCAGTTCTTC; CDR3 protein: CASSPGLAGYNEQFF
CDR3 length: 16; J gene: TRBJ2-1; D gene: TRBD2; V gene: TRBV5-3; clone size: -; CDR3 DNA: TGTGCCAGAAGCCCCCGGACTAGCGGGAGTCTCAATGAGCAGTTCTTC; CDR3 protein: CARSPRTSGSLNEQFF